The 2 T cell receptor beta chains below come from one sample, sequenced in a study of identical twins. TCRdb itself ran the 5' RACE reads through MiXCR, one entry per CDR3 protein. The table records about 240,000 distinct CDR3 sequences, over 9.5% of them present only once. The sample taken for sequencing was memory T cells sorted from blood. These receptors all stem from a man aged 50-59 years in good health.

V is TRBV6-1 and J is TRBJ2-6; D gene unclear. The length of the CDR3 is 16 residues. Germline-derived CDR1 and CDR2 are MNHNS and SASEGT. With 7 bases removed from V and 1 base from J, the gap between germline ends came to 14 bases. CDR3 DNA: TGTGCCAGCACTCCCCGAGCCCTTTCTGGGGCCAACGTCCTGACTTTC. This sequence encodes CASTPRALSGANVLTF.

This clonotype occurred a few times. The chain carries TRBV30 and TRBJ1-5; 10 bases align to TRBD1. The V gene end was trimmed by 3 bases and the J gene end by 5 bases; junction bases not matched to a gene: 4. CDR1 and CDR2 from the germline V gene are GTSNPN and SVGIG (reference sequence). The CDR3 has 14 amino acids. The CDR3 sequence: CAWSIGTGDQPQHF. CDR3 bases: TGTGCCTGGAGCATCGGGACAGGGGATCAGCCCCAGCATTTT.